These T cell receptor beta chains were read from a single sample in a study of T cells in Graves' hyperthyroidism and ophthalmopathy. TCRdb re-called the multiplex PCR reads through MiXCR, storing one row per CDR3 protein. The sample holds about 400,000 distinct CDR3 sequences; roughly 25% are singletons and the top ten take over 70%. Sequenced sample: blood. These TCRs come from a man over 45 with Graves' hyperthyroidism. Each CDR3 is given with its conserved first and last residue. Clone sizes are given selectively: once, few, many, or a class where the clone is expanded.

NA	15	TRBV7-8	TRBJ2-1	CASSELAGPHNEQFF
NA	15	TRBV12-3/TRBV12-4	TRBJ1-1	CASRNSRIRNTEAFF
NA	16	TRBV7-2	TRBJ2-1	CVSSLAGTSGYNEQFF
many	11	TRBV2	TRBJ2-1	CASRGAIEQFF
NA	13	TRBV6-1	TRBJ1-5	CASTTEHNQPQHF
NA	16	TRBV7-6	TRBJ2-1	CASSLARLKPANEQFF
once	15	TRBV27	TRBJ2-7	CANSRAGGSSYEQYF
many	15	TRBV12-3/TRBV12-4	TRBJ2-1	CASSLGGASYNEQFF
NA	14	TRBV2	TRBJ2-1	CASRFRPGYSEQFF
few	12	TRBV12-3/TRBV12-4	TRBJ1-2	CASRGSYYGYTF
many	13	TRBV2	TRBJ2-7	CASTLRGNYEQYF
few	15	TRBV28	TRBJ2-2	CASSLQAGNTGELLF
NA	17	TRBV6-1	TRBJ1-2	CASRAPSGTGANCGYTF
many	13	TRBV3-1	TRBJ2-7	CASSQAGAYEQYF
many	13	TRBV18	TRBJ2-7	CASSPEKIGEQYF
many	15	TRBV6-1	TRBJ2-1	CASSPQGSSYNEQFF
few	15	TRBV6-6	TRBJ2-7	CASSYSGQQTYEQYF
once	16	TRBV10-1	TRBJ1-1	CASSEYNSPGNTEAFF
once	15	TRBV6-1	TRBJ1-5	CASIYRDNSNQPQHF
NA	15	TRBV6-1	TRBJ1-3	CASSEVPGSGNTIYF
many	17	TRBV28	TRBJ2-7	CASRGTLGTVSSYEQYF
many	15	TRBV12-3/TRBV12-4	TRBJ2-5	CASSLQNLNGETQYF
NA	15	TRBV27	TRBJ1-5	CASSRGGFGNQPQHF
many	13	TRBV5-1	TRBJ1-5	CASRQNSNQPQHF
few	15	TRBV5-1	TRBJ2-7	CASRPLAGVEYEQYF
many	14	TRBV7-8	TRBJ2-3	CASSLTGREGTQYF
NA	14	TRBV24-1	TRBJ1-2	CATSDFEGSYGYTF
NA	13	TRBV28	TRBJ2-5	CASSLPRLETQYF
few	13	TRBV6-1	TRBJ2-3	CASRLPGGDTQYF
NA	17	TRBV14	TRBJ2-1	CASSQIPGTETYNEQFF
NA	15	TRBV7-2	TRBJ2-1	CASNLEPSSYNEQFF
NA	13	TRBV20-1	TRBJ2-3	CSPMTGFPDTQYF
few	15	TRBV28	TRBJ2-2	CASSLAGGRTGELFF
many	13	TRBV7-3	TRBJ2-3	CASSLKGTDTQYF
many	13	TRBV6-1	TRBJ1-1	CASSGDRDTEAFF
few	13	TRBV3-1	TRBJ2-3	CASSQESQDTQYF
many	12	TRBV7-9	TRBJ1-6	CASSLTKSPLHF
NA	16	TRBV9	TRBJ2-7	CASSVGGASGRNEQYF
NA	13	TRBV29-1	TRBJ1-1	CSASYTMNTEAFF
NA	17	TRBV4-1	TRBJ2-3	CASSQDRSGSIGDTQYF
few	14	TRBV3-1	TRBJ2-7	CASSPVRGSGEQYF
NA	15	TRBV6-1	NA	CASSHQREANHEQFF
NA	12	TRBV20-1	TRBJ2-5	CSASRGLETQYF
NA	13	TRBV5-1	TRBJ2-1	CASSWGHPNEQFF
NA	14	TRBV24-1	TRBJ2-5	CATSDFTAGETQYF
few	17	TRBV24-1	TRBJ2-2	CATSDRSGRGNTGELFF
many	15	TRBV3-1	TRBJ2-7	CASSQEGTGSYEQYF
few	16	TRBV12-3/TRBV12-4	TRBJ1-6	CASSGGPLADNSPLHF
once	13	TRBV9	TRBJ2-2	CASTPTITGELFF
NA	16	TRBV5-1	TRBJ2-7	CASSLRTGGLSYEQYF
NA	13	TRBV28	TRBJ2-1	CASSPWRANEQFF
many	15	TRBV28	TRBJ2-5	CASGVGGGSSETQYF